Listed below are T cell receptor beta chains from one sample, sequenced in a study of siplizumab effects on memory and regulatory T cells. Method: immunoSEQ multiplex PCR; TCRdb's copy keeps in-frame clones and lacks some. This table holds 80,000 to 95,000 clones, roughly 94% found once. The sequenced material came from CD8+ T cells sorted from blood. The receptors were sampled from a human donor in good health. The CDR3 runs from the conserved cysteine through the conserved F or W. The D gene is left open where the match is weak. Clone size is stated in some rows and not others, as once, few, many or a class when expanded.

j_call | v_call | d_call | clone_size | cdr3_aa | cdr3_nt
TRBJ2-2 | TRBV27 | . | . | CASSFGVNTGELFF | TGTGCCAGCAGCTTTGGGGTCAACACCGGGGAGCTGTTTTTT
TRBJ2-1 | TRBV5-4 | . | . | CASSSYNEQFF | TGTGCCAGCAGCTCCTACAATGAGCAGTTCTTC
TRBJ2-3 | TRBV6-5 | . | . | CASSYAWDDSTDTQYF | TGTGCCAGCAGTTACGCGTGGGACGATAGCACAGATACGCAGTATTTT
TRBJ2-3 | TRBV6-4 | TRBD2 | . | CASSVSGRESDTQYF | TGTGCCAGCAGTGTTAGCGGGAGGGAGTCAGATACGCAGTATTTT
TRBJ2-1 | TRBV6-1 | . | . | CASSETTPGSYNEQFF | TGTGCCAGCAGTGAGACTACCCCTGGCTCCTACAATGAGCAGTTCTTC
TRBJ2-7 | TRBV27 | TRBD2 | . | CASSPSGTSGNEQYF | TGTGCCAGCAGTCCGTCCGGGACTAGCGGAAACGAGCAGTACTTC
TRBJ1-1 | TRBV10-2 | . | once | CASSYGGNTEAFF | TGCGCCAGCAGCTATGGGGGGAACACTGAAGCTTTCTTT
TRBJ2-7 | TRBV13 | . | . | CASSSGRGEQYF | TGTGCCAGCAGCTCTGGTAGGGGCGAGCAGTACTTC
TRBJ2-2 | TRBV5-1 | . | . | CASRFGTKNTGELFF | TGCGCCAGCAGGTTTGGGACAAAGAACACCGGGGAGCTGTTTTTT
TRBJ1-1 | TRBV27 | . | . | CASSGRYTEAFF | TGTGCCAGCAGTGGGAGGTACACTGAAGCTTTCTTT
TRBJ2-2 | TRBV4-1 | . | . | CASSTGAWAGELFF | TGCGCCAGCAGCACAGGTGCTTGGGCCGGGGAGCTGTTTTTT
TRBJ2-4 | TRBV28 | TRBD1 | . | CASSLRQGAVDVQYF | TGTGCCAGCAGTTTAAGGCAGGGGGCAGTTGACGTTCAGTACTTC
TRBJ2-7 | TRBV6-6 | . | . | CASSSRETGPKTF | TGTGCCAGCAGCTCACGGGAAACCGGGCCTAAGACCTTC
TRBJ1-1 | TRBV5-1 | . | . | CASSLEAVMNTEAFF | TGCGCCAGCAGCTTGGAGGCAGTCATGAACACTGAAGCTTTCTTT
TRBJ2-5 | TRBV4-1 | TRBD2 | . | CASSLGLAGLQETQYF | TGCGCCAGCAGCCTCGGACTAGCGGGGCTCCAAGAGACCCAGTACTTC
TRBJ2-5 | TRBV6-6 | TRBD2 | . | CASSQVGLAAQETQYF | TGTGCCAGCAGCCAGGTGGGACTAGCGGCACAAGAGACCCAGTACTTC
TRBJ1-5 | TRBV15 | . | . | CATSSLMSGGNQPQHF | TGTGCCACCAGCAGCTTAATGTCAGGGGGCAATCAGCCCCAGCATTTT
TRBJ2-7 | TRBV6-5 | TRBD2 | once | CASSYREGYEQYF | TGTGCCAGCAGTTACCGGGAGGGCTACGAGCAGTACTTC
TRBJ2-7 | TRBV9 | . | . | CASSVVEGAYEQYF | TGTGCCAGCAGCGTAGTAGAGGGGGCCTACGAGCAGTACTTC
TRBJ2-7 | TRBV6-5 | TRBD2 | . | CASSYGGLASYEQYF | TGTGCCAGCAGTTACGGGGGACTAGCGTCCTACGAGCAGTACTTC
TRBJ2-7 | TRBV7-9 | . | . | CASSLVQGSYEQYF | TGTGCCAGCAGCTTAGTTCAGGGGTCCTACGAGCAGTACTTC
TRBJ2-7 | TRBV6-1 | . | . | CASSEMGVLGTEQYF | TGTGCCAGCAGTGAAATGGGGGTTCTGGGTACTGAGCAGTACTTC
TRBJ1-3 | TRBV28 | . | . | CASRTPFSLGGTSSGNTIYF | TGTGCCAGCAGAACTCCATTTAGCTTAGGGGGGACGAGCTCTGGAAACACCATATATTTT
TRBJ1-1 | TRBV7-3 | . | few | CASSLEVNRNTEAFF | TGTGCCAGCAGCTTAGAGGTTAATCGGAACACTGAAGCTTTCTTT